This T cell receptor (beta chain) was profiled in a study of blood T cells in healthy people across ages. CDR3 length equals 12 residues. Between the trimmed V and J ends, which lost 7 bases and 2 bases, there was a span of 9 bases. CDR1 MDHEN and CDR2 SYDVKM come from the germline V gene. They isolated at least 6.5 million PBMCs from each sample. Using a J-beta primer mix together with a sample-barcoded 5' primer, a second PCR was run for roughly 6 to 12 cycles. One entry per CDR3 protein, called by TCRdb with MiXCR from the 5' RACE reads. The sample lists hundreds of thousands of distinct CDR3 sequences, 43% seen once, with 20% to 25% in the top ten.

Sequences were obtained from blood. The receptor was derived from a woman aged 55-69 years in good health. The chain is built from TRBV28 and TRBJ2-7, with D unresolved. DNA for the CDR3: TGTGCCAGCACCCTTAACACCTACGAGCAGTACTTC. Translating it yields CASTLNTYEQYF.